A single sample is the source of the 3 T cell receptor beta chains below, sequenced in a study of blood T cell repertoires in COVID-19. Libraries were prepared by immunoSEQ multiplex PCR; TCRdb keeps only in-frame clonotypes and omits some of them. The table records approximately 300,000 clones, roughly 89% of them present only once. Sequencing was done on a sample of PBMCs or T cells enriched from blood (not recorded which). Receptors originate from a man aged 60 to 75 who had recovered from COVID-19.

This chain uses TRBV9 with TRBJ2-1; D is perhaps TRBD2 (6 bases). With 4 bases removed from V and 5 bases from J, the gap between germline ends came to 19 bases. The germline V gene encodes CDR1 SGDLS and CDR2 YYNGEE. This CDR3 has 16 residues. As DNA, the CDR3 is TGTGCCAGCAGCCCCAACGGACTAAGACGGCACAATGAGCAGTTCTTC. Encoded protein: CASSPNGLRRHNEQFF.

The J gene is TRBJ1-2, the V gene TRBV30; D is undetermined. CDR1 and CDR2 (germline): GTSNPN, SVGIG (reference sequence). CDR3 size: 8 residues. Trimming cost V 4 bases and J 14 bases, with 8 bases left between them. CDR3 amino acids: CAWTGLTF. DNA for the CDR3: TGTGCCTGGACAGGCCTGACCTTC.

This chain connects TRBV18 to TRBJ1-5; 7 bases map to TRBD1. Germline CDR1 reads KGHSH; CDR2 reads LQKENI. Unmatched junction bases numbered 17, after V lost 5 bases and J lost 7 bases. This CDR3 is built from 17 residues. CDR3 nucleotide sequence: TGTGCCAGCTCAGGCGGAGGGGGCGGGTATGCGGACCAGCCCCAGCATTTT. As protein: CASSGGGGGYADQPQHF.